Detailed here is one TCR beta chain. Sequenced by immunoSEQ multiplex PCR; TCRdb stores in-frame clones only, minus some. The table has 65,000 to 80,000 clones, approximately 93% seen once. These data belong to a study of T cell changes during pregnancy in multiple sclerosis. Germline CDR1 SGHAT, CDR2 FQNNGV. This CDR3 region has 16 residues. V shed 0 bases and J shed 2 bases, with 11 bases lying between them. Sequenced material: peripheral blood, taken in the second trimester of pregnancy. This TCR came from a female donor with multiple sclerosis, enrolled in a pregnancy study. The chain links TRBV11-2 to TRBJ1-5; TRBD1 is a possible D gene (5 bases). The CDR3 sequence: CASSLDGGGGNQPQHF. The CDR3, as DNA: TGTGCCAGCAGCTTAGATGGCGGGGGAGGCAATCAGCCCCAGCATTTT.